Listed here are 28 T cell receptor beta chains from one sample, sequenced in a study of neurological immune-mediated disorders. Each CDR3 protein gets one entry after TCRdb re-called the 5' RACE reads with MiXCR. Of 50,000 to 80,000 distinct CDR3 sequences listed, 4.5% are singletons. Sequenced material: PBMCs. The receptor source for this set is a man between 25 and 39 years old with multiple sclerosis.

The V and J genes are TRBV12-3 or TRBV12-4 and TRBJ1-1, with 9 nucleotides matching TRBD1. This CDR3 is 15 amino acids long. V dropped 5 bases and J dropped 6; count of bases not matched to a gene: 10. The CDR3: CASSGMLDRGAEAFF. CDR3 DNA sequence: TGTGCCAGCAGTGGGATGCTGGACAGGGGCGCTGAAGCTTTCTTT.

This clonotype was seen ten or more times. The chain joins TRBV5-1 to TRBJ2-1, with 9 bases identical to TRBD2. The CDR3 contains 16 residues. V shed 4 bases and J 4 bases; nucleotides not matched to a gene: 9. Germline V gene sequence: CDR1 SGHRS, CDR2 YFSETQ. The CDR3 DNA reads as TGCGCCAGCAGCCCCACTATTAGCGGGGGATACAATGAGCAGTTCTTC. Translating it yields CASSPTISGGYNEQFF.

This clonotype was seen only a few times. A read error may explain this, as a much larger clone is one base away. This chain links TRBV10-3 with TRBJ2-5, with unresolved D. V was clipped by 4 bases and J by 2 bases, with 8 bases between them. The CDR3 length is 13 residues. CDR1 and CDR2 from the germline V gene are ENHRY and SYGVKD. This CDR3 is CAISGGKQETQYF. CDR3 sequence (DNA): TGTGCCATCAGTGGGGGAAAACAAGAGACCCAGTACTTC.

Comment on this clonotype: This may arise from a read error, as a much more abundant clone is one base away. The chain has TRBV7-2 and TRBJ1-1, with a weak D call TRBD1 (5 bases). The CDR3 loop spans 16 amino acids. V was cut by 0 bases and J by 1 base, with 12 bases left in between. Germline assignment: CDR1 SGHTA and CDR2 FQGNSA. The CDR3 coding sequence is TGTGCCAGCAGCTTAGCGGTGAGGGGCCAGAACACTGAAGCTTTCTTT. This translates into CASSLAVRGQNTEAFF.

This clonotype has just a few counts. The rearrangement uses TRBV27 and TRBJ2-7; 7 nucleotides align to TRBD1. The V and J ends lost 2 bases and 7 bases, in that order; junction bases with no gene match: 11. The germline V gene encodes CDR1 MNHEY and CDR2 SMNVEV (reference sequence). The CDR3 length is 15 residues. CDR3 amino acids: CASSLLRDSALEQYF. The CDR3 nucleotides read TGTGCCAGCAGTTTACTCCGGGACAGCGCACTGGAGCAGTACTTC.

This clonotype was seen many times. The chain employs TRBV24-1 and TRBJ2-4; TRBD2 might be the D (6 bases). The V end lost 2 bases, the J end lost 6 bases, and 13 bases lay between the germline ends. The CDR3 runs 15 residues. Germline V gene data show CDR1 as KGHDR and CDR2 as SFDVKD. The CDR3 is CATSDSRLGPNIQYF. DNA of the CDR3: TGTGCCACCAGTGATTCCAGACTAGGGCCAAACATTCAGTACTTC.

At least ten counts were recorded for this clonotype. The chain links TRBV29-1 to TRBJ1-1; no definite D call. V dropped 5 bases and J dropped 0 bases, with 10 bases sitting between them. Germline values: CDR1 SQVTM, CDR2 ANQGSEA. This CDR3 has 13 residues. CDR3 sequence (DNA): TGCAGCGTTACGGTCAGTATGAACACTGAAGCTTTCTTT. Translated: CSVTVSMNTEAFF.

In its sample, this clonotype was seen many times. The chain is built from TRBV2 and TRBJ1-2; 7 bases are a match to TRBD1. Losses at the gene ends were 6 bases for V and 3 bases for J; bases not matched to a gene: 4. CDR3 length: 13 residues. Per the germline V gene, CDR1 is SNHLY and CDR2 is FYNNEI. The chain's CDR3 is CASRTGTDYGYTF. As DNA, the CDR3 is TGTGCCAGCAGGACCGGGACAGACTATGGCTACACCTTC.

By proportion, this clonotype is medium-sized (0.01 to 0.1%). The gene calls are TRBV20-1 and TRBJ2-3; 8 nucleotides agree with TRBD1. Per germline, CDR1 DFQATT and CDR2 SNEGSKA (reference sequence). The V gene end was trimmed by 6 bases and the J gene end by 4 bases; junction bases not matched to a gene: 3. This CDR3 comprises 12 residues. CDR3 DNA sequence: TGCAGTGCCCCGGACAGGGCAGATACGCAGTATTTT. This codes for CSAPDRADTQYF.

This clonotype was recorded at least ten times. This rearrangement joins TRBV5-1 to TRBJ2-2; maybe TRBD2 (6 bases). CDR3 length: 16 amino acids. From germline, CDR1 is SGHRS and CDR2 YFSETQ. V was clipped by 3 bases and J by 1 base, with 13 bases between them. The DNA of the CDR3 is TGCGCCAGCAGCTCGTACACTAGCATGAACACCGGGGAGCTGTTTTTT. Translated: CASSSYTSMNTGELFF. Based on the CDR3 plus reference TRBV5-1 and TRBJ2-2, the full variable domain is KAGVTQTPRYLIKTRGQQVTLSCSPISGHRSVSWYQQTPGQGLQFLFEYFSETQRNKGNFPGRFSGRQFSNSRSEMNVSTLELGDSALYLCASSSYTSMNTGELFFGEGSRLTVL.

At least ten counts were recorded for this clonotype. This CDR3 is CASSWTGTSNTEAFF. Here the CDR3 DNA reads TGCGCCAGCAGCTGGACAGGGACCTCGAACACTGAAGCTTTCTTT. The V call is TRBV5-1, the J call TRBJ1-1; 8 bases match TRBD1. CDR3 length: 15 residues. In germline, CDR1 is SGHRS, CDR2 YFSETQ. V dropped 3 bases and J dropped 1; count of bases not matched to a gene: 5.

The genes are TRBV10-3 and TRBJ1-2; 7 nucleotides match TRBD1. CDR1 is ENHRY and CDR2 is SYGVKD in the germline V gene. This CDR3 comprises 16 residues. Losses at the gene ends were 3 bases for V and 4 bases for J; bases not matched to a gene: 11. CDR3 protein: CAISDPKTDRLYGYTF. The CDR3 DNA sequence: TGTGCCATCAGTGACCCTAAGACGGACAGGCTCTATGGCTACACCTTC.

This clonotype was counted many times. The chain uses TRBV5-1 and TRBJ2-2; D unresolved. V was shortened by 3 bases and J by 5 bases, with 14 bases between the two germline ends. The CDR3 length is 15 residues. CDR1 is SGHRS and CDR2 is YFSETQ in the germline V gene. The CDR3 loop is CASSYDRPGTGELFF. The CDR3 region has the DNA TGCGCCAGCAGCTATGACCGGCCCGGTACCGGGGAGCTGTTTTTT.

In DNA form, the CDR3 reads TGTGCCAGCAGTTTTGGTAGCGTCCCGCAGTATTTT. Its protein product is CASSFGSVPQYF. The V and J genes are TRBV27 and TRBJ2-3; TRBD2 might be the D (5 bases). V shed 3 bases and J shed 10 bases, with 11 bases lying between them. The CDR3 covers 12 residues. In germline, CDR1 is MNHEY, CDR2 SMNVEV (reference sequence).

This clonotype was observed at least ten times. The chain is built from TRBV4-1 and TRBJ1-1; 9 nucleotides align to TRBD1. This CDR3 has 14 amino acids. The V and J ends lost 7 bases and 4 bases, in that order; junction bases with no gene match: 7. Germline assignment: CDR1 MGHRA and CDR2 YSYEKL. This CDR3 is CASTWTGVTTEAFF. The CDR3 DNA sequence: TGCGCCAGCACCTGGACAGGGGTGACCACTGAAGCTTTCTTT.

With regard to this clonotype: A much larger clone sits a single nucleotide away, making a read error possible. The chain carries TRBV7-9 and TRBJ1-1; D remains unclear. The CDR3 contains 16 residues. Germline V CDR1 and CDR2: SEHNR, FQNEAQ (reference sequence). V was clipped by 5 bases and J by 1 base, with 17 bases between them. The CDR3 spells CASSPKSVEPNTEAFF. For the CDR3, the DNA is TGTGCCAGCAGCCCAAAATCCGTCGAACCGAACACTGAAGCTTTCTTT.

This clonotype was counted ten times or more. This sequence joins TRBV14 and TRBJ2-1, with D maybe TRBD2 (6 bases). CDR3 size: 16 residues. V was clipped by 4 bases and J by 6 bases, with 19 bases between them. CDR1 and CDR2 from the germline V gene are SGHDN and FVKESK. The CDR3 spells CASSPQTGLTGNEQFF. CDR3 DNA sequence: TGTGCCAGCAGCCCTCAAACGGGACTCACGGGCAATGAGCAGTTCTTC.

This clonotype was observed many times. The CDR3 sequence is CASSLRYSHGVAGGVAKNIQYF. The CDR3 coding sequence is TGTGCCAGCAGCCTGAGATATTCCCATGGAGTAGCGGGGGGTGTAGCCAAAAACATTCAGTACTTC. The V gene is TRBV4-2, the J gene TRBJ2-4, with 10 bases aligning to TRBD2. V lost 4 bases, J lost 0 bases, and 21 bases stayed unmatched. Germline assignment: CDR1 LGHNA and CDR2 YNFKEQ. The length of the CDR3 is 22 residues.

In its sample, this clonotype was seen a few times. The rearrangement uses TRBV25-1 and TRBJ2-3; no clear D. The CDR3 runs to 14 residues. V lost 3 bases to trimming and J lost 0 bases, with 7 bases between them. Germline loops: CDR1 MGHDK, CDR2 SYGVNS. CDR3 DNA sequence: TGTGCCAGCAGTGACAGGAGTAGCACAGATACGCAGTATTTT. Amino acid sequence: CASSDRSSTDTQYF.

This clonotype was recorded many times. This chain connects TRBV6-2 or TRBV6-3 to TRBJ2-7, with D maybe TRBD1 (6 bases). Germline CDR1 reads MNHEY; CDR2 reads SVGEGT. V lost 6 bases and J 2 bases, leaving 14 bases between the germline ends. The CDR3 totals 14 residues. The CDR3 here is CASRRQVLTYEQYV. The CDR3, as DNA: TGTGCCAGCAGGCGACAGGTCTTGACCTACGAGCAGTACGTC.

At least ten counts were recorded for this clonotype. This chain links TRBV29-1 with TRBJ2-4, with D hard to call. Germline CDR1 SQVTM, CDR2 ANQGSEA. This CDR3 contains 11 residues. V was cut by 5 bases and J by 2 bases, with 4 bases left in between. The DNA of the CDR3 is TGCAGCGTTCGGACCAAAAACATTCAGTACTTC. This encodes CSVRTKNIQYF.

This clonotype was recorded at least ten times. The gene calls are TRBV24-1 and TRBJ2-3; D is unclear. Trimming left V 3 bases short and J 2 bases short, with 8 bases between. The CDR3 has 14 amino acids. Per germline, CDR1 KGHDR and CDR2 SFDVKD. CDR3 bases: TGTGCCACCAGTGATCCCGGCCCCACAGATACGCAGTATTTT. As protein: CATSDPGPTDTQYF.

Many counts were recorded for this clonotype. CDR3 sequence (DNA): TGCAGTGCTAGAGAACCGCCAACCCAAGATACGCAGTATTTT. It translates to CSAREPPTQDTQYF. This chain joins TRBV20-1 and TRBJ2-3; D gene unclear. V was shortened by 0 bases and J by 5 bases, with 12 bases between the two germline ends. The germline CDR1 and CDR2 sequences are DFQATT and SNEGSKA (reference sequence). CDR3 length: 14 residues.

In its sample, this clonotype was seen many times. The rearrangement uses TRBV3-1 and TRBJ2-5; 8 bases map to TRBD1. The CDR3 is 16 residues long. Per germline, CDR1 LGHDT and CDR2 YNNKEL (reference sequence). The V segment lost 0 bases and the J segment 3 bases; nucleotides outside the gene matches: 6. The DNA of the CDR3 is TGTGCCAGCAGCCAAGATTCGGCAGGGGGCAAAGAGACCCAGTACTTC. Amino acid sequence: CASSQDSAGGKETQYF.

This clonotype was detected ten times or more. The V call is TRBV7-9, the J call TRBJ2-7, with D hard to call. Germline lookup yields CDR1 SEHNR and CDR2 FQNEAQ (reference sequence). The CDR3 consists of 12 residues. Between the trimmed V and J ends, which lost 3 bases and 5 bases, there was a span of 8 bases. CDR3 amino acids: CASSFGRHEQYV. CDR3 coding DNA: TGTGCCAGCAGCTTTGGCCGCCACGAGCAGTACGTC.

This chain links TRBV3-1 with TRBJ2-1, with D hard to call. V lost 3 bases and J lost 4, with 16 bases in between. This CDR3 has 16 residues. CDR1 and CDR2 from the germline V gene are LGHDT and YNNKEL (reference sequence). The CDR3 DNA follows: TGTGCCAGCAGCCACTGGAGCTCCCTCTCGTACAATGAGCAGTTCTTC. Translated, it gives CASSHWSSLSYNEQFF.

The rearrangement joins TRBV7-9 to TRBJ1-1, with D tentatively TRBD1 (5 bases). The CDR3 sequence is 13 residues long. V gave up 5 bases and J gave up 8 bases, with 15 bases separating them. CDR1 is SEHNR, CDR2 FQNEAQ, per germline (reference sequence). The CDR3 bases are TGTGCCAGCAGCCCCCTTGAGGGGACCGAAGCTTTCTTT. This sequence encodes CASSPLEGTEAFF.

This clonotype was recorded at least ten times. This chain joins TRBV4-1 and TRBJ2-5; 10 bases are shared with TRBD1. This CDR3 contains 18 residues. V was pared by 4 bases and J by 4 bases, with 15 bases of the junction left unmatched. Germline loops: CDR1 MGHRA, CDR2 YSYEKL. The CDR3 sequence: CASSLRPGQGPPGETQYF. In DNA form, the CDR3 reads TGCGCCAGCAGCCTCCGCCCGGGACAGGGGCCCCCAGGAGAGACCCAGTACTTC.